The clone carrying this T cell receptor beta chain turned up a few times. Its antigen is unidentified. Combining a sample-barcoded 5' primer with a J-beta primer mix, a second PCR ran for roughly 7 to 12 cycles. No fewer than 2.5 million CDR3-containing paired-end reads came from each sample. TCRdb itself ran the 5' RACE reads through MiXCR, one entry per CDR3 protein. The sample yields some 760,000 distinct CDR3 sequences, 25% seen once. This specimen belongs to a study of blood T cells in healthy people across ages. Study-wide results and limits: Relative to aged donors, long-lived donors carried more naive CD4+ cells and displayed higher diversity.

From germline, CDR1 is DFQATT and CDR2 SNEGSKA (reference sequence). There are 20 residues in the CDR3. V lost 0 bases to trimming and J lost 2 bases; unmatched junction nucleotides: 16. The sample also formed part of further work on T cells of mothers and their children. That source notes: Input to cDNA synthesis comprised all extracted RNA, at a ratio of about 1.4 ug per 15 ul. Reads obtained per mother exceeded 8.5 million TCR beta CDR3 reads, with roughly 3.3 million obtained per child.

What was sequenced was blood. The clonotype originates from a boy younger than 18 in good health. This rearrangement joins TRBV20-1 to TRBJ2-3; 11 nucleotides line up with TRBD2. Here the CDR3 reads CSARDPERFLAGGPTDTQYF. DNA of the CDR3: TGCAGTGCTAGAGACCCGGAGAGGTTTTTAGCGGGAGGGCCCACAGATACGCAGTATTTT.